This T cell receptor (beta chain) was recovered during a study of T cell responses to AZD1222 COVID-19 vaccine. About the research overall: Pooling of second doses given at about 4 or about 12 weeks was done.

Germline-derived CDR1 and CDR2 are LGHDT and YNNKEL (reference sequence). This CDR3 has 13 amino acids. Trimming left V 8 bases short and J 7 bases short, with 16 bases between. About this clone itself: Antigen: not known.

Whole-study results and caveats: White British ancestry dominated among donors, who included more females, and clonal diversity was possibly underestimated. The repertoires were collected only after the peak T cell response.

Sequencing was performed with immunoSEQ multiplex PCR; in TCRdb, only in-frame clones are kept and a portion is missing. The sample holds about 200,000 clones, roughly 92% seen once. The V and J genes are TRBV3-1 (or the pseudogene TRBV3-2) and TRBJ2-3; D gene ambiguous. The receptor comes from an adult in good health. This specimen was peripheral blood, taken on day 0 of AZD1222 vaccination. The CDR3 bases are TGTGCCAGCGGCGACGGACCCCAAAATACGCAGTATTTT. This encodes CASGDGPQNTQYF.